These 21 T cell receptor beta chains originate from one sample sequenced in a study of blood T cell repertoires in COVID-19. Sequencing was performed with immunoSEQ multiplex PCR; in TCRdb, only in-frame clones are kept and a portion is missing. This table has roughly 43,000 clones, 70% to 90% appearing once. The sample was peripheral blood. The receptors come from a human donor in a cohort sampled during active COVID-19. The donor label of this sample is uncertain.

In DNA, the CDR3 is TGTGCCAGCAGCGCGGACAGGATGAGAACTAATGAAAAACTGTTTTTT. Amino acids: CASSADRMRTNEKLFF. The V gene is TRBV5-4, the J gene TRBJ1-4; 7 nucleotides line up with TRBD1. The CDR3 contains 16 residues. Per germline, CDR1 SGHNT and CDR2 YYREEE (reference sequence). V was pared by 4 bases and J by 1 base, with 7 bases of the junction left unmatched.

The chain employs TRBV7-2 and TRBJ2-7; 12 bases map to TRBD2. The V gene end was trimmed by 9 bases and the J gene end by 3 bases; junction bases not matched to a gene: 3. Germline V gene lookup returns CDR1 SGHTA and CDR2 FQGNSA. This CDR3 region has 13 residues. The CDR3 DNA is TGTGCCAGTGCGACTAGCGGGGGCTACGAGCAGTACTTC. This codes for CASATSGGYEQYF.

As for this clone: A read error may produce the germline difference seen at one junction end. V is TRBV7-7 and J is TRBJ2-5; no clear D gene. CDR1 is SSHAT, CDR2 FNYEAQ, per germline (reference sequence). The CDR3 consists of 13 residues. CDR3 DNA: TGTGCTAGCAGCCCTTCGTTAGCCAAGACCCAGTACTTC. Translating gives CASSPSLAKTQYF.

J is TRBJ2-1 and V is TRBV27; maybe TRBD1 (6 bases). This CDR3 is 16 amino acids long. V lost 6 bases to trimming and J lost 2 bases, with 17 bases between them. Germline CDR1 MNHEY, CDR2 SMNVEV (reference sequence). CDR3 residues: CASSITGSETYNEQFF. In DNA, the CDR3 is TGTGCCAGCAGCATTACAGGGTCGGAGACCTACAATGAGCAGTTCTTC.

The chain has TRBV19 and TRBJ1-1; D remains ambiguous. CDR1 LNHDA and CDR2 SQIVND come from the germline V gene (reference sequence). The CDR3 has 13 residues. Trimming left V 3 bases short and J 1 base short, with 6 bases between. CDR3 coding DNA: TGTGCCAGTAGTATGGGAGCGAACACTGAAGCTTTCTTT. Translating it yields CASSMGANTEAFF. Filled out from reference TRBV19 and TRBJ1-1, the complete variable domain reads DGGITQSPKYLFRKEGQNVTLSCEQNLNHDAMYWYRQDPGQGLRLIYYSQIVNDFQKGDIAEGYSVSREKKESFPLTVTSAQKNPTAFYLCASSMGANTEAFFGQGTRLTVV.

The chain joins TRBV11-1 to TRBJ2-3; 8 positions agree with TRBD1. The CDR3 spans 14 residues. The J segment lost 5 bases and the V segment lost 1 base, leaving 2 bases of the junction unmatched. The germline gives CDR1 SGHAT, CDR2 FQDESV (reference sequence). CDR3 DNA sequence: TGTGCCAGCAGCTTAGACAGGGGGTTAGATACGCAGTATTTT. This encodes CASSLDRGLDTQYF.

The V and J genes are TRBV7-9 and TRBJ2-5, with D maybe TRBD2 (6 bases). Germline V gene sequence: CDR1 SEHNR, CDR2 FQNEAQ (reference sequence). V was cut by 5 bases and J by 0 bases, with 22 bases left in between. This CDR3 contains 18 residues. For the CDR3, the DNA is TGTGCCAGCAGCCGTAAGACCGGGACTCACTTACACCAAGAGACCCAGTACTTC. Its protein product is CASSRKTGTHLHQETQYF.

The rearrangement links TRBV3-1 (or the pseudogene TRBV3-2) to TRBJ1-4; 8 positions match TRBD1. The CDR3 contains 15 residues. V shed 1 base and J 7 bases; nucleotides not matched to a gene: 5. CDR1 is LGHDT and CDR2 is YNNKEL in the germline V gene (reference sequence). CDR3 sequence (DNA): TGTGCCAGCAGCCAAGGGACAGGGAAAATTGAAAAACTGTTTTTT. Translated: CASSQGTGKIEKLFF.

This clone has only one observation. The chain couples TRBV19 to TRBJ1-6; the match to TRBD1 covers 10 bases. Germline V lookup: CDR1 LNHDA, CDR2 SQIVND (reference sequence). The CDR3 spans 16 residues. Unmatched junction bases numbered 3, after V lost 3 bases and J lost 4 bases. The CDR3 bases are TGTGCCAGTAGTATTCGGGACAGGGGTTATAATTCACCCCTCCACTTT. Protein product: CASSIRDRGYNSPLHF.

This clone was counted a single time. For the CDR3, the DNA is TGCAGTGCTAGTGGGCAGGCCTTTTACGAGCAGTACTTC. It yields the protein CSASGQAFYEQYF. The V gene is TRBV20-1, the J gene TRBJ2-7, with D uncertain. This CDR3 has 13 amino acids. Trimming stripped 3 bases from V and 4 bases from J, with 13 bases between. Germline assignment: CDR1 DFQATT and CDR2 SNEGSKA (reference sequence).

This sequence joins TRBV19 and TRBJ1-4, with D uncertain. CDR3 size: 15 residues. The germline V gene encodes CDR1 LNHDA and CDR2 SQIVND (reference sequence). Trimming took off 3 bases at V and 0 bases at J, with 8 bases between the two ends. The DNA of the CDR3 is TGTGCCAGTAGTATCGGAGCCGCAACTAATGAAAAACTGTTTTTT. Translated, it gives CASSIGAATNEKLFF. Together with reference TRBV19 and TRBJ1-4, the CDR3 gives the full variable domain: DGGITQSPKYLFRKEGQNVTLSCEQNLNHDAMYWYRQDPGQGLRLIYYSQIVNDFQKGDIAEGYSVSREKKESFPLTVTSAQKNPTAFYLCASSIGAATNEKLFFGSGTQLSVL.

The rearrangement uses TRBV6-1 and TRBJ2-6, with D perhaps TRBD1 (5 bases). CDR3 length: 17 residues. Per germline, CDR1 MNHNS and CDR2 SASEGT. V was cut by 4 bases and J by 0 bases, with 13 bases left in between. CDR3 in DNA: TGTGCCAGCAGTGGACAGCTGGGGCTCTCTGGGGCCAACGTCCTGACTTTC. Translating gives CASSGQLGLSGANVLTF.

The rearrangement joins TRBV6-6 to TRBJ1-3; possible D gene TRBD1, 6 bases. Germline CDR1 reads MNHNY; CDR2 reads SVGAGI (reference sequence). Trimming stripped 5 bases from V and 0 bases from J, with 17 bases between. The CDR3 consists of 17 residues. The CDR3 reads CASSPSGTPSSGNTIYF. The CDR3 DNA reads TGTGCCAGCAGTCCCTCCGGGACACCCAGCTCTGGAAACACCATATATTTT.

The rearrangement uses TRBV3-1 (or the pseudogene TRBV3-2) and TRBJ1-2, with 8 bases lining up with TRBD1. The trim removed 4 bases at V and 8 bases at J, leaving 9 bases unmatched. Germline CDR1 LGHDT, CDR2 YNNKEL (reference sequence). This CDR3 spans 14 amino acids. The CDR3 DNA reads TGTGCCAGCAGCCGCGGGCAGGGGGCGACGGGCTACACCTTC. Its translation: CASSRGQGATGYTF.

The rearrangement joins TRBV5-6 to TRBJ2-7, with unresolved D. This CDR3 has 14 amino acids. CDR1 SGHDT and CDR2 YYEEEE come from the germline V gene. Trimming took 4 bases from V and 5 from J, leaving 16 bases between them. CDR3 amino acids: CASSRRSTDHEQYF. The DNA for the CDR3 is TGTGCCAGCAGCCGGAGAAGCACCGACCACGAGCAGTACTTC.

The V gene is TRBV4-2, the J gene TRBJ1-2; 9 bases agree with TRBD1. The CDR3 runs 15 residues. CDR1 and CDR2 from the germline V gene are LGHNA and YNFKEQ. With V trimmed by 0 bases and J by 4 bases, 3 bases remained unmatched. Here the CDR3 reads CASSQDDRGFYGYTF. In nucleotides, the CDR3 is TGTGCCAGCAGCCAAGATGACAGGGGGTTCTATGGCTACACCTTC.

The chain combines TRBV18 with TRBJ2-3; 7 nucleotides line up with TRBD1. The ends lost 9 bases at V and 4 bases at J; junction bases unmatched: 10. This CDR3 has 14 residues. In germline, CDR1 is KGHSH, CDR2 LQKENI. As DNA, the CDR3 is TGTGCCAGTGTGAGGACAGGCGGCGCAGATACGCAGTATTTT. Translating it yields CASVRTGGADTQYF.

The J gene is TRBJ2-1, the V gene TRBV5-4; 7 nucleotides agree with TRBD1. The germline CDR1 and CDR2 sequences are SGHNT and YYREEE (reference sequence). With 4 bases clipped from V and 7 bases from J, the junction kept 2 bases outside the gene matches. This CDR3 is built from 12 residues. The DNA of the CDR3 is TGTGCCAGCAGCCCGGACAGGAATGAGCAGTTCTTC. Its protein is CASSPDRNEQFF.

The chain has TRBV2 and TRBJ2-3, with 13 bases identical to TRBD2. V lost 6 bases, J lost 4 bases, and 10 bases stayed unmatched. Germline loops: CDR1 SNHLY, CDR2 FYNNEI. The CDR3 is 17 residues long. The CDR3 nucleotides are TGTGCCAGCAGAAGGACTAGCGGGGGCCGTGGGTCAGATACGCAGTATTTT. Amino acid sequence: CASRRTSGGRGSDTQYF.

The chain combines TRBV5-1 with TRBJ1-1, with D maybe TRBD1 (5 bases). Trimming pared 4 bases from V and 1 base from J, leaving 14 bases between. The length of the CDR3 is 15 residues. Germline V gives CDR1 SGHRS, CDR2 YFSETQ. The CDR3 reads CASSPRVGANTEAFF. CDR3 coding DNA: TGCGCCAGCAGCCCAAGGGTAGGGGCGAACACTGAAGCTTTCTTT.

By share, this clone counts as medium-sized. This chain uses TRBV7-9 with TRBJ2-7; 8 bases fit TRBD2. The CDR3 runs to 14 residues. V trimming: 6 bases; J trimming: 1 base; junction bases outside the gene matches: 5. The germline V gene encodes CDR1 SEHNR and CDR2 FQNEAQ (reference sequence). The CDR3 region has the DNA TGTGCCAGCAGGGAGCGGGGGAATTCCTACGAGCAGTACTTC. As protein: CASRERGNSYEQYF.